Below, 12 T cell receptor beta chains from the same sample are listed, as sequenced in a study of blood T cell repertoires in COVID-19. The method was immunoSEQ multiplex PCR; TCRdb's version includes in-frame clones alone and lacks a portion of them. The table records tens of thousands of clones, about nine tenths of them present only once. Sequencing used peripheral blood. The receptors come from a man aged 50-59 years with active COVID-19.

This clone was counted a single time. The chain couples TRBV24-1 to TRBJ2-3, with 10 bases fitting TRBD2. J was trimmed by 2 bases and V by 3 bases; bases with no gene match: 13. Per germline, CDR1 KGHDR and CDR2 SFDVKD. CDR3 length: 19 amino acids. In nucleotides, the CDR3 is TGTGCCACCAGTGATCAAGGGGTGAGTAGCGGGGGGTACACAGATACGCAGTATTTT. Its translation: CATSDQGVSSGGYTDTQYF.

This clone appeared a few times. This chain connects TRBV2 to TRBJ2-1, with TRBD2 as a possible D gene (5 bases). CDR3 size: 18 residues. Trimming removed 4 bases from V and 0 bases from J, with 19 bases in between. From germline, CDR1 is SNHLY and CDR2 FYNNEI. The chain's CDR3 is CASSGRASSVSSYNEQFF. CDR3 nucleotide sequence: TGTGCCAGCAGTGGACGAGCTAGCTCTGTCAGCTCCTACAATGAGCAGTTCTTC.

The V and J genes are TRBV24-1 and TRBJ2-1, with 10 bases aligning to TRBD2. Germline V gives CDR1 KGHDR, CDR2 SFDVKD. J was trimmed by 7 bases and V by 3 bases; bases with no gene match: 8. This CDR3 contains 16 residues. The CDR3 protein is CATSDVPSGRRNEQFF. CDR3 in DNA: TGTGCCACCAGTGATGTCCCTAGCGGGAGAAGGAATGAGCAGTTCTTC.

This clone was found many times. The gene calls are TRBV2 and TRBJ2-7; 7 nucleotides line up with TRBD1. The J segment lost 2 bases and the V segment lost 6 bases, leaving 4 bases of the junction unmatched. CDR1 SNHLY and CDR2 FYNNEI come from the germline V gene. The CDR3 consists of 13 residues. CDR3 nucleotide sequence: TGTGCCAGCAGACAGGGACAGACCTACGAGCAGTACTTC. Its translation is CASRQGQTYEQYF. The full variable domain, completed using reference TRBV2 and TRBJ2-7, is EPEVTQTPSHQVTQMGQEVILRCVPISNHLYFYWYRQILGQKVEFLVSFYNNEISEKSEIFDDQFSVERPDGSNFTLKIRSTKLEDSAMYFCASRQGQTYEQYFGPGTRLTVT.

This chain joins TRBV3-1 (or the pseudogene TRBV3-2) and TRBJ2-4; 8 positions agree with TRBD1. CDR1 and CDR2 (germline): LGHDT, YNNKEL (reference sequence). J gave up 6 bases and V 6 bases, and 13 bases lay outside the gene matches. The CDR3 covers 16 residues. The CDR3 sequence is CASSPDRGLGGNIQYF. The DNA for the CDR3 is TGTGCCAGCAGTCCCGACAGGGGCTTGGGAGGAAACATTCAGTACTTC.

The chain links TRBV28 to TRBJ1-2; unclear D gene. This CDR3 is built from 13 residues. Germline CDR1 is MDHEN and CDR2 is SYDVKM. V dropped 7 bases and J dropped 4 bases, with 13 bases sitting between them. The DNA for the CDR3 is TGTGCCAGCACTCCCGGTCCCCTCTATGGCTACACCTTC. This encodes CASTPGPLYGYTF.

The V call is TRBV15, the J call TRBJ2-3, with D tentatively TRBD1 (5 bases). This CDR3 has 13 residues. Germline V gene data show CDR1 as LNHNV and CDR2 as YYDKDF (reference sequence). The V and J ends lost 1 base and 4 bases respectively, with 6 bases between them. As DNA, the CDR3 is TGTGCCACCAGCAGAGCAGGGCCAGATACGCAGTATTTT. This encodes CATSRAGPDTQYF.

J is TRBJ2-1 and V is TRBV3-1 (or the pseudogene TRBV3-2), with 12 nucleotides matching TRBD2. Germline V lookup: CDR1 LGHDT, CDR2 YNNKEL (reference sequence). CDR3 length: 17 residues. Trimming cost V 0 bases and J 7 bases; bases outside gene matches: 7. CDR3: CASSQDLPSGGGNEQFF. The CDR3 coding sequence is TGTGCCAGCAGCCAAGATCTCCCTAGCGGGGGGGGAAATGAGCAGTTCTTC.

The chain employs TRBV19 and TRBJ2-5, with D perhaps TRBD2 (5 bases). Trimming took 3 bases from V and 2 from J, leaving 13 bases between them. Germline V lookup: CDR1 LNHDA, CDR2 SQIVND (reference sequence). The CDR3 has 15 amino acids. CDR3 amino acids: CASSMGWSGQETQYF. The CDR3 nucleotides are TGTGCCAGTAGTATGGGCTGGAGCGGACAAGAGACCCAGTACTTC.

The chain carries TRBV30 and TRBJ1-4; no clear D gene. The V and J ends lost 2 bases and 8 bases respectively, with 6 bases between them. The CDR3 runs to 11 residues. Germline assignment: CDR1 GTSNPN and CDR2 SVGIG (reference sequence). The CDR3 DNA sequence: TGTGCCTGGAGTTTGAGAGAAAAACTGTTTTTT. As protein: CAWSLREKLFF.

The V gene is TRBV7-6, the J gene TRBJ2-2; D is unclear. The CDR3 totals 16 residues. Germline V CDR1 and CDR2: SGHVS, FNYEAQ. The ends were cut back, 4 bases at V and 0 bases at J, with 12 bases in the middle. The CDR3 here is CASSSRVLANTGELFF. The CDR3, as DNA: TGTGCCAGCAGCTCTCGCGTGCTCGCGAACACCGGGGAGCTGTTTTTT. Looking up the rest from reference TRBV7-6 and TRBJ2-2 gives the full variable domain: GAGVSQSPRYKVTKRGQDVALRCDPISGHVSLYWYRQALGQGPEFLTYFNYEAQQDKSGLPNDRFSAERPEGSISTLTIQRTEQRDSAMYRCASSSRVLANTGELFFGEGSRLTVL.

This rearrangement joins TRBV18 to TRBJ1-5; maybe TRBD1 (5 bases). This CDR3 is built from 14 residues. Germline-derived CDR1 and CDR2 are KGHSH and LQKENI. With 1 base removed from V and 4 bases from J, the gap between germline ends came to 8 bases. CDR3 amino acids: CASSPQKGNQPQHF. CDR3 sequence (DNA): TGTGCCAGCTCACCACAGAAGGGGAATCAGCCCCAGCATTTT.